This T cell receptor beta chain was identified in a study of tumor-infiltrating lymphocytes in primary liver carcinoma. Study details: Samples produced roughly 3.5 to 7.5 million productive TCRbeta reads, comparable across tissue types. General observations from the study: Significantly greater top-250-clone fractions characterized tumors relative to blood (p = 0.039).

Synthesis of TCR beta cDNA was carried out from 450 to 650 ng total RNA with a constant-region primer. Modified slightly, ARM-PCR produced TCR beta libraries over three nested multiplex PCR rounds. TRBV1-TRBV30 forward primers and a C-beta reverse primer were used in the first two PCR rounds, which each ran for approximately 9 cycles. Each CDR3 protein is one row after TCRdb ran MiXCR on the multiplex PCR reads. The sample holds 95,000 to 150,000 distinct CDR3 sequences, roughly 75% seen once. For each extraction, RNA and DNA were obtained together from approximately 20-30 mg of unsorted bulk tissue. After removal of 6 bases from V and 2 bases from J, the junction contained 6 bases not matched to a gene. This CDR3 is built from 14 residues. Germline V gives CDR1 MDHEN, CDR2 SYDVKM. This clonotype was counted many times. Its antigen is still unknown.

The chain joins TRBV28 to TRBJ2-7, with 8 bases aligning to TRBD2. The sample was tumor-adjacent normal liver tissue. The origin of this receptor is a woman in her sixties or seventies with primary liver carcinoma and hepatitis B virus infection. The chain's CDR3 is CASSQSGSPYEQYF. Written as DNA, the CDR3 is TGTGCCAGCAGCCAAAGCGGGAGTCCCTACGAGCAGTACTTC. Combining the CDR3 with reference TRBV28 and TRBJ2-7 gives the whole variable domain DVKVTQSSRYLVKRTGEKVFLECVQDMDHENMFWYRQDPGLGLRLIYFSYDVKMKEKGDIPEGYSVSREKKERFSLILESASTNQTSMYLCASSQSGSPYEQYFGPGTRLTVT.